A single sample is the source of the 24 T cell receptor beta chains below, sequenced in a study of cytomegalovirus exposure and HLA in healthy donors. PCR amplification relied on 60 Vbeta primers (plus 13 Jbeta primers). Generated by immunoSEQ multiplex PCR, the TCRdb table keeps only in-frame clones and is missing some. In total, the table holds about 77,000 clones. Input material: PBMCs. The receptors shown here come from a man aged 50 to 60 in good health and CMV-seropositive.

This chain connects TRBV18 to TRBJ1-2; TRBD1 matches at 12 bases. The V and J ends lost 1 base and 8 bases, in that order; junction bases with no gene match: 11. This CDR3 region has 17 residues. Per the germline V gene, CDR1 is KGHSH and CDR2 is LQKENI. The CDR3 spells CASSPLGQGQGARGYTF. In nucleotides, the CDR3 is TGTGCCAGCTCACCACTCGGGCAGGGACAGGGGGCGCGAGGCTACACCTTC.

This sequence joins TRBV15 and TRBJ1-1; D uncertain. Trimming cost V 0 bases and J 0 bases, with 8 bases left between them. CDR3 size: 15 residues. Germline V gene sequence: CDR1 LNHNV, CDR2 YYDKDF (reference sequence). The CDR3 region has the DNA TGTGCCACCAGCAGAGATTACGGGTTGAACACTGAAGCTTTCTTT. Translation gives CATSRDYGLNTEAFF.

The chain combines TRBV29-1 with TRBJ2-5; D may be TRBD1 (6 bases). Trimming shortened V by 4 bases and J by 7 bases, and 13 bases separated the two germline ends. CDR3 size: 12 residues. In germline, CDR1 is SQVTM, CDR2 ANQGSEA. CDR3 region: CSVVGRGATQYF. The CDR3 DNA reads as TGCAGCGTTGTAGGCAGGGGCGCGACCCAGTACTTC.

J is TRBJ1-1 and V is TRBV18; D remains unclear. Trimming removed 4 bases at V and 4 bases at J, with 13 bases between. The V gene's germline CDR1 is KGHSH and CDR2 LQKENI. The CDR3 loop spans 14 amino acids. CDR3 bases: TGTGCCAGCTCACTACACCGAGAGGCCACTGAAGCTTTCTTT. Its translation: CASSLHREATEAFF.

The chain recombines TRBV10-1 with TRBJ2-3; TRBD2 matches at 14 bases. Germline CDR1 is WNHNN and CDR2 is SYGVQD (reference sequence). With 0 bases clipped from V and 2 bases from J, the junction kept 4 bases outside the gene matches. The CDR3 loop spans 18 amino acids. The CDR3 loop reads CASSESWTSGGSTDTQYF. CDR3 DNA: TGCGCCAGCAGTGAGTCTTGGACTAGCGGGGGGTCCACAGATACGCAGTATTTT.

The genes are TRBV4-1 and TRBJ2-4, with a tentative D call TRBD1 (6 bases). There are 17 residues in the CDR3. Germline values: CDR1 MGHRA, CDR2 YSYEKL. With 2 bases removed from V and 0 bases from J, the gap between germline ends came to 14 bases. In nucleotides, the CDR3 is TGCGCCAGCAGCCAACCGATCCAGGGGCGAGCCAAAAACATTCAGTACTTC. This codes for CASSQPIQGRAKNIQYF.

This sequence joins TRBV11-2 and TRBJ1-2; 8 bases fit TRBD1. After removal of 5 bases from V and 6 bases from J, the junction contained 11 bases not matched to a gene. CDR3 length: 15 amino acids. The germline gives CDR1 SGHAT, CDR2 FQNNGV. CDR3 sequence reads: CASSLLVGQEDGYTF. The CDR3 DNA reads TGTGCCAGCAGCCTGCTAGTGGGACAGGAGGATGGCTACACCTTC. The full variable domain, its missing parts supplied by reference TRBV11-2 and TRBJ1-2, is EAGVAQSPRYKIIEKRQSVAFWCNPISGHATLYWYQQILGQGPKLLIQFQNNGVVDDSQLPKDRFSAERLKGVDSTLKIQPAKLEDSAVYLCASSLLVGQEDGYTFGSGTRLTVV.

The rearrangement joins TRBV25-1 to TRBJ2-5; D gene ambiguous. CDR3 length: 13 residues. V was shortened by 6 bases and J by 4 bases, with 12 bases between the two germline ends. Germline V gene sequence: CDR1 MGHDK, CDR2 SYGVNS. The CDR3 reads CASSPGGRETQYF. CDR3 nucleotide sequence: TGTGCCAGCAGCCCTGGTGGGCGAGAGACCCAGTACTTC.

The rearrangement joins TRBV2 to TRBJ1-2; 7 bases fit TRBD1. Germline V gene lookup returns CDR1 SNHLY and CDR2 FYNNEI. There are 15 residues in the CDR3. J gave up 4 bases and V 7 bases, and 12 bases lay outside the gene matches. The chain's CDR3 is CASIPDRAAGYGYTF. In DNA, the CDR3 is TGTGCCAGCATCCCTGACAGGGCTGCCGGCTATGGCTACACCTTC.

This rearrangement joins TRBV4-1 to TRBJ2-5; TRBD2 is a possible D gene (5 bases). Germline lookup yields CDR1 MGHRA and CDR2 YSYEKL. Trimming left V 1 base short and J 5 bases short, with 17 bases between. CDR3 length: 16 residues. CDR3 nucleotides: TGCGCCAGCAGCCAAGTGGGCCGGGGTGTGGGCGAGACCCAGTACTTC. It specifies CASSQVGRGVGETQYF.

The J gene is TRBJ1-1, the V gene TRBV5-1; D remains ambiguous. V was trimmed by 4 bases and J by 4 bases, leaving 8 bases between them. Germline V gene lookup returns CDR1 SGHRS and CDR2 YFSETQ. The CDR3 covers 12 residues. The CDR3 bases are TGCGCCAGCAGCCGACTTGGCACTGAAGCTTTCTTT. This gives the protein CASSRLGTEAFF.

V gene TRBV6-1 combines with J gene TRBJ1-1; D gene uncertain. V was trimmed by 9 bases and J by 6 bases, leaving 14 bases between them. This CDR3 is built from 12 residues. The germline CDR1 and CDR2 sequences are MNHNS and SASEGT. The CDR3 sequence is CASGSEAPEAFF. Here the CDR3 DNA reads TGTGCCAGTGGTTCCGAAGCCCCTGAAGCTTTCTTT.

V usage is TRBV15 and J usage is TRBJ2-7, with TRBD1 matching over 8 bases. V lost 5 bases and J lost 2; bases outside the gene matches: 5. CDR1 is LNHNV, CDR2 YYDKDF, per germline (reference sequence). The CDR3 runs to 14 residues. The CDR3 DNA is TGTGCCACCAGCCCGACAGGGGCAACCTACGAGCAGTACTTC. Its translation: CATSPTGATYEQYF. Using reference TRBV15 and TRBJ2-7 for the parts outside the CDR3, the full variable domain is DAMVIQNPRYQVTQFGKPVTLSCSQTLNHNVMYWYQQKSSQAPKLLFHYYDKDFNNEADTPDNFQSRRPNTSFCFLDIRSPGLGDTAMYLCATSPTGATYEQYFGPGTRLTVT.

The chain joins TRBV7-2 to TRBJ2-1; 7 nucleotides align to TRBD1. Unmatched junction bases numbered 18, after V lost 7 bases and J lost 6 bases. The CDR3 has 17 residues. Germline CDR1 reads SGHTA; CDR2 reads FQGNSA. CDR3 sequence: CASTPGPRQGISNEQFF. CDR3 in DNA: TGTGCCAGCACCCCCGGCCCGAGACAGGGAATTTCCAATGAGCAGTTCTTC.

The chain employs TRBV19 and TRBJ1-2; D is undetermined. Germline loops: CDR1 LNHDA, CDR2 SQIVND (reference sequence). CDR3 size: 13 residues. Trimming removed 7 bases from V and 7 bases from J, with 16 bases in between. CDR3 amino acids: CASTLDQIRGYTF. For the CDR3, the DNA is TGTGCCAGTACTTTAGACCAGATTCGTGGCTACACCTTC.

This chain uses TRBV5-1 with TRBJ2-7, with D tentatively TRBD1 (6 bases). Per germline, CDR1 SGHRS and CDR2 YFSETQ. With 4 bases removed from V and 8 bases from J, the gap between germline ends came to 22 bases. The CDR3 sequence is 15 residues long. The CDR3 DNA sequence: TGCGCCAGCAGCCCACAGGGCGCGGAAGGGGATCAGCAGTACGTC. Encoded protein: CASSPQGAEGDQQYV.

The genes are TRBV30 and TRBJ2-1, with TRBD1 matching over 7 bases. Trimming removed 5 bases from V and 4 bases from J; junction bases left unmatched: 2. CDR1 is GTSNPN, CDR2 SVGIG, per germline (reference sequence). CDR3 size: 12 residues. CDR3 residues: CAWLQGYNEQFF. CDR3 coding DNA: TGTGCCTGGCTACAGGGGTACAATGAGCAGTTCTTC.

V and J are TRBV7-3 and TRBJ2-5; 16 bases are shared with TRBD2. V was pared by 5 bases and J by 4 bases, with 10 bases of the junction left unmatched. Per germline, CDR1 SGHTA and CDR2 FQGTGA. The CDR3 runs to 18 residues. CDR3 coding DNA: TGTGCCAGCAGCCCGCCGGGACTAGCGGGGGGGGGCGGAGAGACCCAGTACTTC. This translates into CASSPPGLAGGGGETQYF.

The V gene is TRBV2, the J gene TRBJ2-3; D may be TRBD2 (5 bases). Germline CDR1 reads SNHLY; CDR2 reads FYNNEI. This CDR3 region has 17 residues. Trimming shortened V by 2 bases and J by 1 base, and 16 bases separated the two germline ends. The CDR3 DNA is TGTGCCAGCAGTGAATTCAGCGGCCTCGGAGGCACAGATACGCAGTATTTT. The encoded protein is CASSEFSGLGGTDTQYF.

The J gene is TRBJ2-7, the V gene TRBV2, with 8 bases lining up with TRBD2. Germline V gene lookup returns CDR1 SNHLY and CDR2 FYNNEI. The V gene end was trimmed by 4 bases and the J gene end by 6 bases; junction bases not matched to a gene: 5. The CDR3 has 13 amino acids. The CDR3, as DNA: TGTGCCAGCAGTGCCGGGACTAGTTCCGAGCAGTACGTC. Translating it yields CASSAGTSSEQYV.

This chain uses TRBV27 with TRBJ1-2; possible D gene TRBD1, 6 bases. V was clipped by 2 bases and J by 5 bases, with 15 bases between them. Germline assignment: CDR1 MNHEY and CDR2 SMNVEV (reference sequence). This CDR3 has 15 residues. The CDR3 DNA follows: TGTGCCAGCAGTTTAGGCGCCGGACAGAAATATGGCTACACCTTC. Encoded protein: CASSLGAGQKYGYTF.

CDR3 DNA sequence: TGTGCCAGCAGCGACAGCCGAGCAACTAATGAAAAACTGTTTTTT. It codes for CASSDSRATNEKLFF. V is TRBV6-1 and J is TRBJ1-4, with a possible D match to TRBD1 (5 bases). Between the trimmed V and J ends, which lost 6 bases and 0 bases, there was a span of 11 bases. CDR1 is MNHNS, CDR2 SASEGT, per germline. The CDR3 spans 15 residues.

The CDR3 region is CASSIAENYGYTF. Written as DNA, the CDR3 is TGTGCCAGTAGTATAGCGGAGAACTATGGCTACACCTTC. The chain couples TRBV19 to TRBJ1-2; D remains unclear. This CDR3 region has 13 residues. The V end lost 1 base, the J end lost 2 bases, and 5 bases lay between the germline ends. Germline CDR1 reads LNHDA; CDR2 reads SQIVND (reference sequence). The complete variable domain, with remaining parts taken from reference TRBV19 and TRBJ1-2, reads DGGITQSPKYLFRKEGQNVTLSCEQNLNHDAMYWYRQDPGQGLRLIYYSQIVNDFQKGDIAEGYSVSREKKESFPLTVTSAQKNPTAFYLCASSIAENYGYTFGSGTRLTVV.

The CDR3 nucleotides are TGTGCCAGCAGTGAGACTGAGAGCTCCTACGAGCAGTACGTC. It is translated as CASSETESSYEQYV. The genes are TRBV6-5 and TRBJ2-7; D unclear. The CDR3 runs 14 residues. Deletions cut 5 bases from V and 0 bases from J, with 11 bases between. Looked up from germline, CDR1 is MNHEY and CDR2 is SVGAGI.